This entry lists 8 T cell receptor beta chains sequenced from one sample in a study of blood T cell repertoires in COVID-19. Here immunoSEQ multiplex PCR was the method, and the copy in TCRdb shows in-frame clones only, minus some. This sample has 80,000 or so clones, with more than 75% found just once. Material: peripheral blood. These TCRs come from a man between 60 and 70 years old with COVID-19, enrolled during active disease.

This clone was picked up a small number of times. The chain uses TRBV30 and TRBJ1-2; 8 bases match TRBD1. Germline loops: CDR1 GTSNPN, CDR2 SVGIG (reference sequence). This CDR3 contains 15 residues. Trimming took 6 bases from V and 2 from J; bases not matched to a gene: 11. The CDR3 spells CACNRDRSQNYGYTF. CDR3 nucleotide sequence: TGTGCCTGCAACCGGGACAGGTCGCAAAACTATGGCTACACCTTC.

V gene TRBV19 combines with J gene TRBJ1-5, with 7 bases fitting TRBD1. This CDR3 has 18 residues. Germline values: CDR1 LNHDA, CDR2 SQIVND (reference sequence). V lost 5 bases to trimming and J lost 3 bases; unmatched junction nucleotides: 16. The CDR3, as DNA: TGTGCCAGTAGTCCTCGACAGGACACAGGGGTATTCAATCAGCCCCAGCATTTT. Protein product: CASSPRQDTGVFNQPQHF.

The chain has TRBV14 and TRBJ2-3; a weak D match, TRBD2 (5 bases). This CDR3 contains 15 residues. CDR1 is SGHDN and CDR2 is FVKESK in the germline V gene. V was pared by 1 base and J by 3 bases, with 11 bases between. CDR3 amino acids: CASSQGLGETDTQYF. CDR3 nucleotide sequence: TGTGCCAGCAGCCAAGGACTCGGGGAGACAGATACGCAGTATTTT. The whole variable domain, remainder taken from reference TRBV14 and TRBJ2-3, is EAGVTQFPSHSVIEKGQTVTLRCDPISGHDNLYWYRRVMGKEIKFLLHFVKESKQDESGMPNNRFLAERTGGTYSTLKVQPAELEDSGVYFCASSQGLGETDTQYFGPGTRLTVL.

The chain is built from TRBV3-1 (or the pseudogene TRBV3-2) and TRBJ2-3; 7 bases line up with TRBD2. There are 16 residues in the CDR3. Trimming at V came to 4 bases and at J to 5 bases, leaving 12 bases not matched to a gene. CDR1 is LGHDT and CDR2 is YNNKEL in the germline V gene (reference sequence). This chain's CDR3 is CASSPRGEAPGDTQYF. The CDR3 DNA reads as TGTGCCAGCAGCCCCCGGGGGGAGGCCCCGGGAGATACGCAGTATTTT.

The chain is built from TRBV29-1 and TRBJ2-2; 7 bases are shared with TRBD1. CDR1 is SQVTM and CDR2 is ANQGSEA in the germline V gene. This CDR3 is 14 amino acids long. Germline trimming cut 1 base from V and 4 bases from J; bases unmatched to any gene: 3. The CDR3, as DNA: TGCAGCGTTGAAGGTACAGGGGTCACCGGGGAGCTGTTTTTT. It translates to CSVEGTGVTGELFF.

This clone was recorded once. J is TRBJ2-5 and V is TRBV4-1, with D perhaps TRBD1 (6 bases). CDR1 and CDR2 (germline): MGHRA, YSYEKL. V was shortened by 4 bases and J by 1 base, with 13 bases between the two germline ends. This CDR3 comprises 15 residues. The CDR3 loop is CASSPNRQVQETQYF. The DNA of the CDR3 is TGCGCCAGCAGCCCTAACCGACAGGTCCAAGAGACCCAGTACTTC.

The J gene is TRBJ2-3, the V gene TRBV7-9; 8 positions match TRBD1. The CDR3 loop spans 15 amino acids. Germline V CDR1 and CDR2: SEHNR, FQNEAQ (reference sequence). V gave up 4 bases and J gave up 1 base; unmatched junction bases: 4. This CDR3 reads CASSSQTGGTDTQYF. In DNA, the CDR3 is TGTGCCAGCAGCTCACAGACAGGGGGCACAGATACGCAGTATTTT.

The chain couples TRBV5-1 to TRBJ1-6, with D uncertain. CDR1 and CDR2 from the germline V gene are SGHRS and YFSETQ. CDR3 length equals 17 residues. Trimming left V 0 bases short and J 0 bases short, with 10 bases between. CDR3 sequence: CASSLAGSGSYNSPLHF. CDR3 DNA sequence: TGCGCCAGCAGCTTGGCCGGCAGCGGCTCCTATAATTCACCCCTCCACTTT.